This T cell receptor (beta chain) was recovered during a study of blood T cell repertoires in COVID-19. In the original analysis: From reference gene primer amplification, estimates of nucleated cell counts were derived. Measured with immunoSEQ multiplex PCR; TCRdb has only the in-frame clones, and not every one. V and J calls and clone size are copied from that table; D and trimming were computed from the DNA. The sample includes over 250,000 clones, around 90% of them seen just once. Assignments of participants to cohorts depended upon their own reported clinical history. The length of the CDR3 is 12 residues. In germline, CDR1 is MNHEY, CDR2 SVGAGI. V gave up 6 bases and J gave up 13 bases, with 18 bases separating them.

This sequence joins TRBV6-5 and TRBJ2-5; D might be TRBD1 (6 bases). Sequenced sample: PBMCs or T cells enriched from blood (not recorded which). The receptor's source is a woman aged 25 to 39 who had recovered from COVID-19. This chain's CDR3 is CASSAGGGQRYF. The CDR3 DNA is TGTGCCAGCAGCGCAGGTGGGGGACAACGGTACTTC.